What follows are 8 T cell receptor beta chains derived from one specimen sequenced in a study of cytomegalovirus exposure and HLA in healthy donors (dated by TCRdb to about 2017). Libraries came from the immunoSEQ multiplex PCR assay. For the multiplex PCR, a mixture combining 60 forward primers for TCR Vbeta segments and 13 reverse primers for TCR Jbeta segments was used. TCRdb holds this immuneACCESS table with in-frame rearrangements only. Some clones are missing; in checked studies, unresolved V genes explain under half, and the rest has no known cause. The sample's clone listing holds 100,000 to 150,000 clones. Less than 2% of the sample belongs to the ten largest clones. Sequencing was done on a sample of PBMCs. The receptors were gathered from a man younger than 30 in good health and CMV-seronegative.

The chain is built from TRBV18 and TRBJ1-6; 11 nucleotides align to TRBD1. This CDR3 comprises 18 residues. V shed 2 bases, J shed 0 bases, and the junction held 3 bases outside the gene matches. Germline V gene sequence: CDR1 KGHSH, CDR2 LQKENI. CDR3 region: CASSPWTGGPSYNSPLHF. CDR3 in DNA: TGTGCCAGCTCACCATGGACAGGGGGCCCCTCCTATAATTCACCCCTCCACTTT. Variable domain in full (rest from reference TRBV18 and TRBJ1-6): NAGVMQNPRHLVRRRGQEARLRCSPMKGHSHVYWYRQLPEEGLKFMVYLQKENIIDESGMPKERFSAEFPKEGPSILRIQQVVRGDSAAYFCASSPWTGGPSYNSPLHFGNGTRLTVT.

As concerns this clone: Germline and junction disagree at one end, which may indicate a read error. The genes are TRBV27 and TRBJ2-7; D perhaps matches TRBD1 (7 bases). CDR1 and CDR2 (germline): MNHEY, SMNVEV (reference sequence). CDR3 size: 13 residues. The CDR3 nucleotides are TGTACCAGCAGGGGGGCTACGGGCTACGAGCAGTACTTC. Translating it yields CTSRGATGYEQYF.

This rearrangement joins TRBV6-5 to TRBJ2-4; 7 nucleotides match TRBD2. Germline values: CDR1 MNHEY, CDR2 SVGAGI. The trim removed 6 bases at V and 7 bases at J, leaving 6 bases unmatched. CDR3 length equals 13 residues. CDR3 in DNA: TGTGCCAGCAGCCCGCAGGGAGGGAACATTCAGTACTTC. It encodes CASSPQGGNIQYF.

The rearrangement uses TRBV28 and TRBJ1-5, with 8 positions matching TRBD1. The length of the CDR3 is 16 residues. Germline values: CDR1 MDHEN, CDR2 SYDVKM. With 6 bases clipped from V and 3 bases from J, the junction kept 10 bases outside the gene matches. The CDR3 nucleotides are TGTGCCAGCAGCCCGTCCGGACAGGGCTCCAATCAGCCCCAGCATTTT. Residues: CASSPSGQGSNQPQHF.

The chain employs TRBV28 and TRBJ1-3; TRBD1 is a possible D gene (5 bases). The CDR3 extends over 14 amino acids. Germline-derived CDR1 and CDR2 are MDHEN and SYDVKM. V shed 7 bases and J shed 2 bases, with 12 bases lying between them. The CDR3 nucleotides read TGTGCCAGCACCCGGGGGGGGGCTGGAAACACCATATATTTT. It yields the protein CASTRGGAGNTIYF.

The genes are TRBV30 and TRBJ2-5, with D maybe TRBD1 (5 bases). V dropped 0 bases and J dropped 5 bases, with 13 bases sitting between them. The CDR3 runs to 14 residues. Germline values: CDR1 GTSNPN, CDR2 SVGIG (reference sequence). The CDR3 is CAWSVRAGSETQYF. The DNA of the CDR3 is TGTGCCTGGAGTGTAAGGGCAGGGTCTGAGACCCAGTACTTC.

The chain links TRBV30 to TRBJ1-1; D is uncertain. With 7 bases removed from V and 0 bases from J, the gap between germline ends came to 6 bases. The germline V gene has CDR1 GTSNPN and CDR2 SVGIG (reference sequence). The CDR3 length is 11 residues. CDR3 sequence reads: CAYTMNTEAFF. Here the CDR3 DNA reads TGTGCCTACACAATGAACACTGAAGCTTTCTTT.

The chain combines TRBV28 with TRBJ2-2, with D possibly TRBD1 on 6 matching bases. Germline lookup yields CDR1 MDHEN and CDR2 SYDVKM. V lost 6 bases to trimming and J lost 3 bases, with 14 bases between them. The CDR3 is made up of 15 amino acids. The CDR3: CASRTGSRDTGELFF. CDR3 nucleotides: TGTGCCAGCAGGACAGGTTCCCGGGACACCGGGGAGCTGTTTTTT.